This TCR beta chain was captured in a study of beta chain features in type 1 diabetes (dated by TCRdb to the late 2010s). Some background on the complete study: Mean age, gender distribution, total cell number and subset yield were not different between patients and healthy donors. A total of around 110,000,000 sorted cells were examined across all samples, and RNA yield correlated strongly with the number of cells per subset. The study compared the TCRB repertoires of sorted circulating CD4+ T cell subsets in recently diagnosed type 1 diabetes patients with those in matched healthy donors. Regulatory and stem cell-like memory subsets were isolated from only 8 patients and roughly eight healthy donors, whereas naive and central memory subsets came from all 30 or so donors.

Remarks on this clone: Its antigen is not yet known. No quality values exist for individual bases; no much larger clone is one base distant.

Study-wide conclusions, independent of this receptor: Because cDNA rather than genomic DNA was sequenced, highly expressing activated cells could have been over-represented, although no difference in activation and CD3 levels was found between groups. Shorter templates might have been favored by PCR, but patient and control samples were amplified and corrected together, so both groups would have been affected equally by any skew. Because the HLA sub-analyses included only small numbers of individuals, any influence of HLA type on TCRB rearrangement was left unresolved. Patients with type 1 diabetes made fewer insertions and deleted more nucleotides at VDJ recombination sites, implying thymic rearrangement abnormalities. Naive, central memory and regulatory TCRB repertoires appeared to be more similar among patients than among healthy donors. In all four CD4+ subsets, TCRB CDR3 length was moderately but significantly shorter in type 1 diabetes patients.

From each donor, a single peripheral blood sample of around 120 mL on average was drawn into heparinised tubes. Naive, central memory, regulatory and stem cell-like memory CD4+ T cells were sorted on a BD FACSAria II using a panel including CD45RO, CCR7, CD25, CD127, CD95 and CD27. Purity was above 98% for every sorted population. PBMCs were isolated right away by Lymphoprep density gradient centrifugation and were stained directly, without culture. So that batch effects would be minimized, each experiment stained and sorted samples in pairs, pairing one healthy donor with one patient. Sequences KGHSH (CDR1) and LQKENI (CDR2) are obtained from the germline V gene. Taken from cysteine to phenylalanine, the CDR3 has 16 residues. The read is trimmed to its CDR3 DNA, 48 bases read in frame from base 1. Germline trimming amounts to 2 bases on V and 5 bases on J, with 6 as the count of junction bases outside the gene matches.

The entire isolated RNA was reverse transcribed using the High Capacity cDNA Reverse Transcription Kit, and thus expressed TCRB transcripts were sequenced. Deep immunoSEQ sequencing was applied to naive, central memory and regulatory T cell samples, giving an average of roughly 3.3 million total reads per sample. After sorted cells were lysed in RLT buffer, RNA was extracted with DNase-treated RNeasy Micro or Mini kits, with the choice depending on cell number. Each cell subset was processed on its own to prevent cross-contamination, while patient and healthy donor samples were processed together. The immunoSEQ multiplex PCR was used to amplify TCRB sequences from cDNA, generating 87-bp fragments that spanned the CDR3 region. Sequencing of the amplicons was performed on the Illumina HiSeq platform. Concerning the study's data processing: Synthetic template baselines were used to correct PCR bias computationally, reads within Hamming distance 2 were collapsed together, and singletons that could not be merged were discarded. Reads were aligned against IMGT so that V, D and J genes, CDR3 length and insertions or deletions at six rearrangement sites could be assigned. Clonotype counts were normalized to sorted cell number within each subset before computing true diversity and Gini coefficients with the tcR R package. The overlap coefficient, calculated on TCRB nucleotide sequences, was used to measure repertoire sharing. Out-of-frame TCRB sequences from naive cells were analyzed as a proxy for the pre-selection repertoire. TCRdb took this table from immuneACCESS and kept in-frame rearrangements with V and J called. Such tables lack part of the clones; where checked against another copy, unresolved V genes explain under half of the gap, and the rest is unexplained. V and J calls and clone size are copied from that table; D and trimming were computed from the DNA. The sample table records 900,000 or so clones; about a sixth of these occur just once. The ten largest clones represent 0.02% to 0.025% of the sample.

The material sequenced was naive CD4+ T cells from blood. The sample's cell subset or site, from its label and the paper: true naive CD4+ T cells. The chain was built from TRBV18 and TRBJ2-1, and 10 bases in between align with TRBD2. The sequence was collected from a woman younger than 30 in good health. The CDR3 has the sequence CASSPWILAGDNEQFF. The DNA sequence is as follows: TGTGCCAGCTCACCATGGATCCTAGCGGGAGACAATGAGCAGTTCTTC. With the portions outside the CDR3 filled from the reference TRBV18 and TRBJ2-1 genes, the complete variable region becomes NAGVMQNPRHLVRRRGQEARLRCSPMKGHSHVYWYRQLPEEGLKFMVYLQKENIIDESGMPKERFSAEFPKEGPSILRIQQVVRGDSAAYFCASSPWILAGDNEQFFGPGTRLTVL.